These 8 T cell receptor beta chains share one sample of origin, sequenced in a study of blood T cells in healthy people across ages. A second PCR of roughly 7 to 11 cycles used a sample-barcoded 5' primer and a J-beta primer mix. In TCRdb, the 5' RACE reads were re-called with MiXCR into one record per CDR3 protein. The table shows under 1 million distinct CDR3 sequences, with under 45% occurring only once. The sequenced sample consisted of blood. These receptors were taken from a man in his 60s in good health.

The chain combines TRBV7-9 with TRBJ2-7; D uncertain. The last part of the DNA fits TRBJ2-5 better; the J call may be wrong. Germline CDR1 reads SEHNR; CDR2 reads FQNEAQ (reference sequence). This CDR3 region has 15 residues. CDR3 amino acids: CASSLPIAEKETQYF. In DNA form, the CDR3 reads TGTGCCAGCAGCCTACCGATCGCGGAAAAAGAGACCCAGTACTTC.

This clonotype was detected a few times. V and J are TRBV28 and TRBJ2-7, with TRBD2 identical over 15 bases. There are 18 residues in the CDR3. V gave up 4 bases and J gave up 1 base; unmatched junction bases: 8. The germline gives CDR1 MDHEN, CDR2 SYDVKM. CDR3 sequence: CASSSPGLAGGHSYEQYF. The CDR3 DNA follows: TGTGCCAGCAGTTCCCCGGGACTAGCGGGGGGACATTCCTACGAGCAGTACTTC.

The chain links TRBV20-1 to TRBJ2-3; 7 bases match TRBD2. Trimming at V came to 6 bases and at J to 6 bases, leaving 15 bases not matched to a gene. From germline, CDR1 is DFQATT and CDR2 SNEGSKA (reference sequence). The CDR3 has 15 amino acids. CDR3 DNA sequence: TGCAGTGCCCCAAGGGAGGGGTCAAGGGTGGATACGCAGTATTTT. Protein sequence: CSAPREGSRVDTQYF.

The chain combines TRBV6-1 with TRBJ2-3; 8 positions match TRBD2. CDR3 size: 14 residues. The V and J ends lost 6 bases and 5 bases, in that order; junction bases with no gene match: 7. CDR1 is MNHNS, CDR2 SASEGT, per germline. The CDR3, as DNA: TGTGCCAGCAGAGCGGGGGTAAGCGGAGATACGCAGTATTTT. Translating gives CASRAGVSGDTQYF.

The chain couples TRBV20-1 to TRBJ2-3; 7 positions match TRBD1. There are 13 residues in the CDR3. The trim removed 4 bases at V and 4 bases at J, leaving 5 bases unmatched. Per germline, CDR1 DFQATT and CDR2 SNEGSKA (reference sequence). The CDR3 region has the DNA TGCAGTGCTAACCCGCAGGGGGCAGATACGCAGTATTTT. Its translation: CSANPQGADTQYF.

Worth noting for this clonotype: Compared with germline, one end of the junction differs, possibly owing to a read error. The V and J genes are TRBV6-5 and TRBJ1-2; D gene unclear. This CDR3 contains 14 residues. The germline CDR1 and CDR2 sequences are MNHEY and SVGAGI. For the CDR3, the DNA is TGTGCCAGCAGTTACTCGGCAGACGTCTATGGCTGCACCTTC. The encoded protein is CASSYSADVYGCTF.

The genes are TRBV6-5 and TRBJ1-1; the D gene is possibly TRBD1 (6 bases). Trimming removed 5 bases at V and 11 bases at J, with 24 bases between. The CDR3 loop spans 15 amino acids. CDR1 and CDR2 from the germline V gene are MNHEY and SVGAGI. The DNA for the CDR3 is TGTGCCAGCAGTGCCTCTCCCTCAGGGGCCGCGGAGGCTTTCTTT. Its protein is CASSASPSGAAEAFF.

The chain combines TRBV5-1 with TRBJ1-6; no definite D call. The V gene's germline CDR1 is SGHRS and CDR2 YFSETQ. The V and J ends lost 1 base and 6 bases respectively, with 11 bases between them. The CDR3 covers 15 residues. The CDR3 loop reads CASSLWGTSNSPLHF. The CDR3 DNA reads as TGCGCCAGCAGCTTGTGGGGAACCTCTAATTCACCCCTCCACTTT.